Detailed here is one T cell receptor (beta chain). These data are taken from a study of neoadjuvant nivolumab and ipilimumab in lung cancer. This table comes from immunoSEQ multiplex PCR, and its TCRdb copy is limited to in-frame clones, with some not included. The table shows some 50,000 clones, with approximately 90% occurring only once. Germline CDR1 MGHDK, CDR2 SYGVNS. The CDR3 totals 14 residues. V dropped 8 bases and J dropped 5 bases, with 18 bases sitting between them. The clonotype was recovered from an adult with non-small cell lung cancer. Some clones in this sample may be carry-over from other donors' samples. The sequences come from blood, collected before neoadjuvant nivolumab, alone or with ipilimumab. The genes are TRBV25-1 and TRBJ2-5, with D tentatively TRBD1 (6 bases). The chain's CDR3 is CASLLTGKVETQYF. CDR3 nucleotides: TGTGCCAGCCTATTGACAGGAAAAGTGGAGACCCAGTACTTC.